These T cell receptor beta chains were read from a single sample in a study of cytomegalovirus exposure and HLA in healthy donors. TCRdb keeps only in-frame clones here, not all; method: immunoSEQ multiplex PCR. The sample yields about 120,000 clones, about 96% seen once. The sample comprised PBMCs. The receptors were gathered from a man aged 18-30 years in good health and CMV-seronegative. The CDR3 runs from the conserved cysteine through the conserved F or W. Fields, in order: D gene, V gene, clone size, J gene, CDR3 protein, CDR3 DNA. A D gene is named only where the DNA matches it firmly. Expanded clones are given a class, and other clones once, few, many or no size at all.

d_call: NA; v_call: TRBV5-6; clone_size: NA; j_call: TRBJ1-5; cdr3_aa: CASSLWDRGYQPQHF; cdr3_nt: TGTGCCAGCAGCTTGTGGGATAGGGGCTATCAGCCCCAGCATTTT
d_call: TRBD1; v_call: TRBV25-1; clone_size: NA; j_call: TRBJ2-5; cdr3_aa: CASQPSTGGQETQYF; cdr3_nt: TGTGCCAGCCAGCCCTCGACAGGGGGCCAAGAGACCCAGTACTTC
d_call: NA; v_call: TRBV25-1; clone_size: NA; j_call: TRBJ2-7; cdr3_aa: CASSQGAGAYEQYF; cdr3_nt: TGTGCCAGCAGCCAAGGAGCGGGCGCCTACGAGCAGTACTTC
d_call: NA; v_call: TRBV5-4; clone_size: NA; j_call: TRBJ2-7; cdr3_aa: CASKGRGVEQYF; cdr3_nt: TGTGCCAGTAAGGGGAGGGGGGTCGAGCAGTACTTC
d_call: TRBD2; v_call: TRBV2; clone_size: NA; j_call: TRBJ2-3; cdr3_aa: CASSGGTSGPSTDTQYF; cdr3_nt: TGTGCCAGCAGCGGGGGGACTAGCGGTCCAAGCACAGATACGCAGTATTTT
d_call: TRBD1; v_call: TRBV6-1; clone_size: NA; j_call: TRBJ2-7; cdr3_aa: CASTPGQNSYEQYF; cdr3_nt: TGTGCCAGCACCCCGGGACAGAACTCCTACGAGCAGTACTTC
d_call: NA; v_call: TRBV5-4; clone_size: NA; j_call: TRBJ2-2; cdr3_aa: CASSPPGLNTGELFF; cdr3_nt: TGTGCCAGCAGCCCCCCGGGACTCAACACCGGGGAGCTGTTTTTT
d_call: NA; v_call: TRBV11-3; clone_size: NA; j_call: TRBJ2-7; cdr3_aa: CASSFAPMGSEQYF; cdr3_nt: TGTGCCAGCAGCTTTGCCCCTATGGGCAGCGAGCAGTACTTC
d_call: NA; v_call: TRBV28; clone_size: once; j_call: TRBJ1-3; cdr3_aa: CASRSLSTGNTIYF; cdr3_nt: TGTGCCAGCAGATCCCTATCTACCGGAAACACCATATATTTT
d_call: NA; v_call: TRBV9; clone_size: NA; j_call: TRBJ2-2; cdr3_aa: CASSGHLSENTGELFF; cdr3_nt: TGTGCCAGCAGCGGACACCTTAGCGAGAACACCGGGGAGCTGTTTTTT
d_call: NA; v_call: TRBV4-3; clone_size: NA; j_call: TRBJ1-2; cdr3_aa: CASSQDSWTNRYTF; cdr3_nt: TGCGCCAGCAGCCAAGATAGCTGGACAAACCGCTACACCTTC
d_call: NA; v_call: TRBV27; clone_size: NA; j_call: TRBJ1-5; cdr3_aa: CASSLSVVSNQPQHF; cdr3_nt: TGTGCCAGCAGTTTATCCGTCGTTAGCAATCAGCCCCAGCATTTT
d_call: NA; v_call: TRBV9; clone_size: NA; j_call: TRBJ1-1; cdr3_aa: CASSVQVNTEAFF; cdr3_nt: TGTGCCAGCAGCGTGCAGGTGAACACTGAAGCTTTCTTT
d_call: NA; v_call: TRBV18; clone_size: NA; j_call: TRBJ1-4; cdr3_aa: CASSLGLPATNEKLFF; cdr3_nt: TGTGCCAGCTCACTGGGACTACCTGCAACTAATGAAAAACTGTTTTTT
d_call: NA; v_call: TRBV9; clone_size: NA; j_call: TRBJ2-2; cdr3_aa: CASSGHGGLGTGELFF; cdr3_nt: TGTGCCAGCAGCGGTCATGGAGGGCTCGGCACCGGGGAGCTGTTTTTT
d_call: NA; v_call: TRBV13; clone_size: NA; j_call: TRBJ2-7; cdr3_aa: CASSFHGGGYEQYF; cdr3_nt: TGTGCCAGCAGCTTTCACGGCGGTGGCTACGAGCAGTACTTC
d_call: NA; v_call: TRBV14; clone_size: once; j_call: TRBJ2-1; cdr3_aa: CASSPGLNSYNEQFF; cdr3_nt: TGTGCCAGCAGTCCAGGGCTCAACTCCTACAATGAGCAGTTCTTC
d_call: TRBD1; v_call: TRBV27; clone_size: NA; j_call: TRBJ1-2; cdr3_aa: CASSRDSSYGYTF; cdr3_nt: TGTGCCAGCAGTCGGGACAGTTCCTATGGCTACACCTTC
d_call: TRBD1; v_call: TRBV2; clone_size: NA; j_call: TRBJ1-2; cdr3_aa: CASRDRAANYGYTF; cdr3_nt: TGTGCCAGCAGAGACAGGGCTGCTAACTATGGCTACACCTTC
d_call: TRBD2; v_call: TRBV7-9; clone_size: NA; j_call: TRBJ2-4; cdr3_aa: CASAPPGGRLENIQYF; cdr3_nt: TGTGCCAGCGCACCCCCGGGCGGGAGACTCGAAAACATTCAGTACTTC
d_call: NA; v_call: TRBV11-1; clone_size: NA; j_call: TRBJ1-1; cdr3_aa: CASSSDRLNTEAFF; cdr3_nt: TGTGCCAGCAGCTCGGACAGATTGAACACTGAAGCTTTCTTT
d_call: NA; v_call: TRBV4-3; clone_size: NA; j_call: TRBJ1-4; cdr3_aa: CASSQEPGRGEKLFF; cdr3_nt: TGCGCCAGCAGCCAAGAACCGGGTCGCGGTGAAAAACTGTTTTTT
d_call: TRBD1; v_call: TRBV28; clone_size: NA; j_call: TRBJ2-7; cdr3_aa: CASSGQGQDYEQYF; cdr3_nt: TGTGCCAGCAGTGGCCAGGGACAGGACTACGAGCAGTACTTC
d_call: NA; v_call: TRBV7-7; clone_size: NA; j_call: TRBJ2-1; cdr3_aa: CASSLGGGPMTDEQFF; cdr3_nt: TGTGCTAGCAGCTTAGGGGGAGGTCCCATGACCGATGAGCAGTTCTTC
d_call: TRBD2; v_call: TRBV7-2; clone_size: NA; j_call: TRBJ2-7; cdr3_aa: CASSLPAGEDEQYF; cdr3_nt: TGTGCCAGCAGCCTTCCAGCGGGAGAGGACGAGCAGTACTTC
d_call: NA; v_call: TRBV4-2; clone_size: NA; j_call: TRBJ1-2; cdr3_aa: CASSQGLRHGYTF; cdr3_nt: TGTGCCAGCAGCCAAGGACTAAGGCATGGCTACACCTTC
d_call: NA; v_call: TRBV6-4; clone_size: NA; j_call: TRBJ1-1; cdr3_aa: CASSEGLRGEAFF; cdr3_nt: TGTGCCAGCAGTGAAGGTCTCCGGGGAGAGGCTTTCTTT
d_call: TRBD2; v_call: TRBV5-1; clone_size: NA; j_call: TRBJ2-5; cdr3_aa: CASSKTSGRAVGLETQYF; cdr3_nt: TGCGCCAGCAGCAAGACTAGCGGGAGGGCGGTAGGTCTGGAGACCCAGTACTTC
d_call: TRBD2; v_call: TRBV2; clone_size: NA; j_call: TRBJ2-7; cdr3_aa: CASLSGRGAYEQYF; cdr3_nt: TGTGCCAGCCTTTCCGGGAGGGGTGCCTACGAGCAGTACTTC
d_call: TRBD1; v_call: TRBV11-3; clone_size: NA; j_call: TRBJ2-1; cdr3_aa: CASSFRGPPQGPEQFF; cdr3_nt: TGTGCCAGCAGCTTCAGGGGGCCCCCGCAAGGGCCTGAGCAGTTCTTC
d_call: TRBD1; v_call: TRBV15; clone_size: NA; j_call: TRBJ2-2; cdr3_aa: CATSRGTGDTGELFF; cdr3_nt: TGTGCCACCAGCAGAGGTACAGGGGATACCGGGGAGCTGTTTTTT
d_call: NA; v_call: TRBV4-2; clone_size: NA; j_call: TRBJ1-3; cdr3_aa: CASSQEGGVGNTIYF; cdr3_nt: TGTGCCAGCAGCCAAGAGGGCGGGGTCGGAAACACCATATATTTT
d_call: NA; v_call: TRBV27; clone_size: NA; j_call: TRBJ2-2; cdr3_aa: CASSLLNTGELFF; cdr3_nt: TGTGCCAGCAGTTTACTCAACACCGGGGAGCTGTTTTTT
d_call: NA; v_call: TRBV7-2; clone_size: NA; j_call: TRBJ2-1; cdr3_aa: CASRPTGPSYNEQFF; cdr3_nt: TGTGCCAGCAGGCCCACAGGACCCTCCTACAATGAGCAGTTCTTC
d_call: TRBD1; v_call: TRBV11-3; clone_size: NA; j_call: TRBJ1-1; cdr3_aa: CASSSGQGSEAFF; cdr3_nt: TGTGCCAGCAGCTCGGGACAGGGCTCTGAAGCTTTCTTT
d_call: NA; v_call: TRBV30; clone_size: NA; j_call: TRBJ1-1; cdr3_aa: CAGYRSMNTEAFF; cdr3_nt: TGTGCCGGTTACAGGAGCATGAACACTGAAGCTTTCTTT